The 10 T cell receptor beta chains below come from one sample, sequenced in a study of beta chain features in type 1 diabetes. Sequenced material consisted of expressed TCRB transcripts (all of the isolated RNA was reverse transcribed). Clones were sequenced by immunoSEQ multiplex PCR, and TCRdb holds only the in-frame ones, with some missing. The sample yields about half a million clones, about an eighth seen once. The sample consisted of naive CD4+ T cells from blood. Source of these receptors: a woman younger than 35 in good health.

In this sample, this clone turned up a few times. This chain links TRBV1 with TRBJ2-5; no check of the table's D call, TRBD2, against the DNA was made. TRBV1 corresponds to a pseudogene. CDR3 length equals 16 residues. The CDR3 spells CTSSLDSGISGETQYF. Written as DNA, the CDR3 is TGCACCAGCAGCCTTGATAGCGGCATCAGCGGAGAGACCCAGTACTTC.

This clone was seen more than once but under ten times. The V gene is TRBV16, the J gene TRBJ2-5; D possibly corresponds to TRBD1 (5 bases). The CDR3 is made up of 17 amino acids. V lost 0 bases and J 2 bases, leaving 16 bases between the germline ends. Germline V lookup: CDR1 KGHSY, CDR2 FQNENV. The CDR3 is CASSQSMVPDTQETQYF. DNA for the CDR3: TGTGCCAGCAGCCAATCAATGGTTCCGGACACACAAGAGACCCAGTACTTC.

This clone turned up a few times. This rearrangement joins TRBV28 to TRBJ2-1, with D perhaps TRBD1 (5 bases). In germline, CDR1 is MDHEN, CDR2 SYDVKM. The CDR3 is 15 residues long. With 5 bases removed from V and 0 bases from J, the gap between germline ends came to 11 bases. CDR3 amino acids: CASSARQSSYNEQFF. In DNA form, the CDR3 reads TGTGCCAGCAGTGCCCGACAGAGCTCCTACAATGAGCAGTTCTTC.

This clone was observed a few times. The rearrangement joins TRBV29-1 to TRBJ2-1; D not certain. CDR1 and CDR2 from the germline V gene are SQVTM and ANQGSEA. The CDR3 sequence is 12 residues long. The germline V and J ends were trimmed by 5 bases and 0 bases, with 5 bases remaining between them. DNA for the CDR3: TGCAGCGTTCAGCGCTCCTACAATGAGCAGTTCTTC. It encodes CSVQRSYNEQFF.

This clone appeared a few times. CDR3 loop: CASSLTGDAKNIQYF. CDR3 DNA: TGTGCCAGCAGCTTAACTGGGGATGCCAAAAACATTCAGTACTTC. This chain links TRBV7-3 with TRBJ2-4; no definite D call. Germline V gene sequence: CDR1 SGHTA, CDR2 FQGTGA. The CDR3 length is 15 residues. V was pared by 0 bases and J by 1 base, with 7 bases between.

The genes are TRBV7-8 and TRBJ2-2, with D possibly being TRBD2 (5 bases). Per the germline V gene, CDR1 is SGHVS and CDR2 is FQNEAQ. The V end was cut by 3 bases, the J end by 8 bases, with 10 bases between. The CDR3 loop spans 13 amino acids. The CDR3 nucleotides read TGTGCCAGCAGCTTGGGGAGCGCGGGGGAGCTGTTTTTT. As protein: CASSLGSAGELFF.

The chain couples TRBV25-1 to TRBJ1-5; D might be TRBD1 (5 bases). The CDR3 extends over 16 amino acids. Germline V gene data show CDR1 as MGHDK and CDR2 as SYGVNS. Trimming removed 1 base at V and 4 bases at J, with 14 bases between. DNA of the CDR3: TGTGCCAGCAGTGAATCGGGCAGGGTGGGTAATCAGCCCCAGCATTTT. Translation: CASSESGRVGNQPQHF.

The rearrangement joins TRBV6-5 to TRBJ2-7, with D perhaps matching TRBD2 (6 bases). The CDR3 has 15 residues. CDR1 and CDR2 from the germline V gene are MNHEY and SVGAGI. The germline V and J ends were trimmed by 2 bases and 1 base, with 12 bases remaining between them. CDR3 bases: TGTGCCAGCAGTTACCAACCCGGGACTTCCTACGAGCAGTACTTC. This codes for CASSYQPGTSYEQYF.

The chain uses TRBV10-2 and TRBJ1-5; D is uncertain. Trimming took off 1 base at V and 5 bases at J, with 6 bases between the two ends. Germline CDR1 WSHSY, CDR2 SAAADI. The CDR3 length is 13 residues. The CDR3, as DNA: TGCGCCAGCAGTGAGTTCGACGATCAGCCCCAGCATTTT. Its translation is CASSEFDDQPQHF.

This clone was detected a few times. This chain joins TRBV5-4 and TRBJ2-4; 7 bases agree with TRBD1. Germline lookup yields CDR1 SGHNT and CDR2 YYREEE (reference sequence). The CDR3 is made up of 17 amino acids. With V trimmed by 3 bases and J by 1 base, 10 bases remained unmatched. In DNA, the CDR3 is TGTGCCAGCAGCTCGGTTGCCAGGGACAGCGCCAAAAACATTCAGTACTTC. This translates into CASSSVARDSAKNIQYF.